This T cell receptor beta chain was retrieved from a study of blood T cell repertoires in COVID-19. TCRdb's table, derived via immunoSEQ multiplex PCR, lists solely in-frame clones and lacks some. This sample has approximately 220,000 clones, with around 87% found just once. This sequence originates from a man younger than 40 who had been exposed to COVID-19. Sequencing used PBMCs or T cells enriched from blood (not recorded which).

CDR3 region: CASSQDHGEYNEQFF. In nucleotides, the CDR3 is TGCGCCAGCAGCCAAGATCATGGAGAATACAATGAGCAGTTCTTC. The chain couples TRBV4-3 to TRBJ2-1; D ambiguous. There are 15 residues in the CDR3. Trimming shortened V by 0 bases and J by 4 bases, and 10 bases separated the two germline ends. Germline V CDR1 and CDR2: LGHNA, YSLEER.